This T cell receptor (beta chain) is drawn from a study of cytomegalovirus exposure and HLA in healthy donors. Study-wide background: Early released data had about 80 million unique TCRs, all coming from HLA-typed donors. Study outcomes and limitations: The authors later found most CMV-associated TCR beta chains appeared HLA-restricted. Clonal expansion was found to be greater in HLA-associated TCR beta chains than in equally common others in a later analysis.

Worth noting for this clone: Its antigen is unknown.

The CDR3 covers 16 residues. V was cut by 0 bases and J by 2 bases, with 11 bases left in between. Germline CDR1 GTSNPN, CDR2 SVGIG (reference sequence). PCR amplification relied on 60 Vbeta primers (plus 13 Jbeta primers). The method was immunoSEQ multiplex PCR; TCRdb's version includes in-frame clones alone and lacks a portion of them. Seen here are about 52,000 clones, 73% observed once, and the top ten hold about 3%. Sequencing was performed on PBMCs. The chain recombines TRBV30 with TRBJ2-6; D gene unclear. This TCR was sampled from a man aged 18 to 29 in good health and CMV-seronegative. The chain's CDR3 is CAWSVARVPGANVLTF. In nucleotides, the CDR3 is TGTGCCTGGAGTGTTGCCCGGGTTCCTGGGGCCAACGTCCTGACTTTC.